The rows below give T cell receptor beta chains drawn from one sample of a study of early T cells in non-severe SARS-CoV-2 infection. TCRdb re-called the 5' RACE reads with MiXCR, one entry per CDR3 protein. The sample records 87,000 or so distinct CDR3 sequences, 11% to 15% being singletons. The material sequenced was whole blood. Every receptor here comes from an adult who was a healthcare worker with PCR-confirmed SARS-CoV-2 infection or an uninfected control (not recorded which). Both conserved end residues are part of each CDR3. The order of the fields is CDR3 length, clone size, V gene, D gene, J gene, CDR3 DNA, CDR3 protein. The D gene is left open where the match is weak. Size is omitted from some rows. Given values are once, few, many or a class for expanded clones.

>16|NA|TRBV19|NA|TRBJ2-1
TGTGCCAGTAGTCAGCCCCGGGAACCCGCCTACAATGAGCAGTTCTTC
CASSQPREPAYNEQFF
>15|few|TRBV7-9|TRBD1|TRBJ2-1
TGTGCCAGCAGCTTAGCACAGGGGAAGGACAATGAGCAGTTCTTC
CASSLAQGKDNEQFF
>16|many|TRBV12-3/TRBV12-4|TRBD2|TRBJ2-7
TGTGCCAGCAGCCATGCTATAGCGGGGCGCCCCTACGAGCAGTACTTC
CASSHAIAGRPYEQYF
>17|few|TRBV6-2/TRBV6-3|NA|TRBJ2-7
TGTGCCAGCAGAAAACCCCCCGCTGAAGGTGCGGCCTACGAGCAGTACTTC
CASRKPPAEGAAYEQYF
>13|many|TRBV7-9|NA|TRBJ2-5
TGTGCCAGCAGCCGACTACCCCAAGAGACCCAGTACTTC
CASSRLPQETQYF
>15|NA|TRBV12-3/TRBV12-4|TRBD1|TRBJ1-4
TGTGCCAGCAGCTGGCCCAGGGGGCCTAGTGAAAAACTGTTTTTT
CASSWPRGPSEKLFF
>14|many|TRBV6-5|TRBD1|TRBJ2-3
TGTGCCAGCGCCCCTTTACAGGGGTCAGATACGCAGTATTTT
CASAPLQGSDTQYF
>12|many|TRBV10-3|NA|TRBJ1-2
TGTGCCATCAGTTATCCCGGTACTGGCTACACCTTC
CAISYPGTGYTF
>13|few|TRBV6-6|NA|TRBJ2-7
TGTGCCAGCCGGGGAGGAGATCTGTACGAGCAGTACTTC
CASRGGDLYEQYF
>16|few|TRBV25-1|TRBD1|TRBJ1-1
TGTGCCAGCAGTGATTACGGGACAGCAATGAACACTGAAGCTTTCTTT
CASSDYGTAMNTEAFF
>11|NA|TRBV5-4|NA|TRBJ1-2
TGTGCCAGCAGCTTTGAGGGGGGCTACACCTTC
CASSFEGGYTF
>15|few|TRBV7-7|NA|TRBJ2-5
TGTGCTAGCAGCTTAAATTCGGGCTACCAAGAGACCCAGTACTTC
CASSLNSGYQETQYF
>14|NA|TRBV10-3|NA|TRBJ2-3
TGTGCCATCAGTGGGGTTCCCGGGACAGATACGCAGTATTTT
CAISGVPGTDTQYF
>15|NA|TRBV6-2/TRBV6-3|NA|TRBJ2-5
TGTGCCAGTCTCAGGGGTAAGAGGTACCAAGAGACCCAGTACTTC
CASLRGKRYQETQYF
>14|NA|TRBV11-2|TRBD2|TRBJ2-1
TGTGCCAGCACCCCCGGGGGGGGCGGAAATGAGCAGTTCTTC
CASTPGGGGNEQFF
>12|few|TRBV10-1|NA|TRBJ1-1
TGCGCCAGCAGTGACCCCCCGGGCGAAGCTTTCTTT
CASSDPPGEAFF
>13|few|TRBV6-2/TRBV6-3|TRBD1|TRBJ1-1
TGTGCCAGCAGTTCATGGACAGGGACTGAAGCTTTCTTT
CASSSWTGTEAFF
>16|NA|TRBV15|NA|TRBJ2-7
TGTGCCACCAGCAGTTCCTCAGGGGATAGGGCCTACGAGCAGTACTTC
CATSSSSGDRAYEQYF
>13|NA|TRBV7-2|TRBD1|TRBJ1-2
TGTGCCAGCAGTAAGGGACAGGGCTATGGCTACACCTTC
CASSKGQGYGYTF
>16|NA|TRBV24-1|NA|TRBJ1-5
TGTGCCACCAGTGATCACAGATTTTTGGGCAATCAGCCCCAGCATTTT
CATSDHRFLGNQPQHF
>17|NA|TRBV20-1|NA|TRBJ2-1
TGCAGTGCTAGAGATTCGGGGTACGCTAGAGTGAACAATGAGCAGTTCTTC
CSARDSGYARVNNEQFF
>15|NA|TRBV29-1|TRBD1|TRBJ2-1
TGCAGCGTCCCCGCCGGGACAGGGGCCACCAATGAGCAGTTCTTC
CSVPAGTGATNEQFF
>13|NA|TRBV9|TRBD1|TRBJ2-2
TGTGCCAGCAGCGCACAGGGGCCCGGGGAGCTGTTTTTT
CASSAQGPGELFF
>16|NA|TRBV20-1|NA|TRBJ2-3
TGCAGTGCTATCCTCCCGGAAGGGCCTGCCACAGATACGCAGTATTTT
CSAILPEGPATDTQYF
>15|once|TRBV28|NA|TRBJ1-6
TGTGCCAGCGACTCGGGAAGCTCCTATAATTCACCCCTCCACTTT
CASDSGSSYNSPLHF
>14|few|TRBV4-2|NA|TRBJ2-7
TGTGCCAGCAGCCAAGACAGGGAATTTTACGAGCAGTACTTC
CASSQDREFYEQYF
>12|NA|TRBV3-1|NA|TRBJ2-1
TGTGCCAGCAGCCAGGACGACAATGAGCAGTTCTTC
CASSQDDNEQFF
>15|few|TRBV12-3/TRBV12-4|NA|TRBJ2-5
TGTGCCAGCAGTTTATATGGGGGGTTGGAAGAGACCCAGTACTTC
CASSLYGGLEETQYF
>13|NA|TRBV2|NA|TRBJ2-3
TGTGCCAGCAGTGAAGTGACAGGAGGTCTTTTGTATTTT
CASSEVTGGLLYF